The clone carrying this T cell receptor beta chain was counted a few times. These data come from a study of T-cell memory formation after mild COVID-19. Per germline, CDR1 SGHRS and CDR2 YFSETQ. The V gene lost 0 bases and the J gene lost 1 base, with 10 bases spanning the gap. The CDR3 length is 15 residues. TCRdb re-called the 5' RACE reads through MiXCR, storing one row per CDR3 protein. The sample shows 350,000 to 400,000 distinct CDR3 sequences, 13% to 15% of them seen only once. Input material: PBMCs or a T cell subset sorted from them (not recorded which). The receptor comes from a young man who had mild COVID-19 (a few samples of this study predate the infection). Cell type and time point are not known. This chain uses TRBV5-1 with TRBJ1-1; no firm D call. The CDR3 DNA sequence: TGCGCCAGCAGCTTGGCGGTGAATTCGAACACTGAAGCTTTCTTT. Its translation: CASSLAVNSNTEAFF. The full variable domain, in which reference TRBV5-1 and TRBJ1-1 provide the parts outside the CDR3, is KAGVTQTPRYLIKTRGQQVTLSCSPISGHRSVSWYQQTPGQGLQFLFEYFSETQRNKGNFPGRFSGRQFSNSRSEMNVSTLELGDSALYLCASSLAVNSNTEAFFGQGTRLTVV.